These 21 T cell receptor beta chains originate from one sample sequenced in a study of T cell changes during pregnancy in multiple sclerosis (dated by TCRdb to the late 2010s). The library was generated by the immunoSEQ multiplex PCR assay. TCRdb holds this immuneACCESS table with in-frame rearrangements only. Some clones are missing; in checked studies, unresolved V genes explain under half, and the rest has no known cause. The sample contains approximately 54,000 clones, 75% to 95% of them found a single time. The ten largest make up 0.95% to 1.5% of the sample. Sequenced here: peripheral blood, sampled after pregnancy. Receptors were obtained from a female donor in good health, enrolled as a control in a pregnancy study.

The rearrangement links TRBV18 to TRBJ1-1, with TRBD1 matching over 8 bases. Losses at the gene ends were 3 bases for V and 8 bases for J; bases not matched to a gene: 8. The CDR3 sequence is 14 residues long. The germline V gene has CDR1 KGHSH and CDR2 LQKENI. The CDR3 here is CASSPEQGVAEAFF. The CDR3 bases are TGTGCCAGCTCACCGGAACAGGGGGTAGCGGAAGCTTTCTTT. Full variable domain (missing parts from reference TRBV18 and TRBJ1-1): NAGVMQNPRHLVRRRGQEARLRCSPMKGHSHVYWYRQLPEEGLKFMVYLQKENIIDESGMPKERFSAEFPKEGPSILRIQQVVRGDSAAYFCASSPEQGVAEAFFGQGTRLTVV.

The chain's CDR3 is CASSQGSGGSYGYTF. As DNA, the CDR3 is TGTGCCAGCAGCCAAGGGTCGGGGGGTAGCTATGGCTACACCTTC. This rearrangement joins TRBV11-2 to TRBJ1-2; TRBD1 is a possible D gene (5 bases). The V and J ends lost 5 bases and 4 bases respectively, with 17 bases between them. The CDR3 covers 15 residues. The germline V gene encodes CDR1 SGHAT and CDR2 FQNNGV.

The rearrangement joins TRBV27 to TRBJ1-1; D perhaps matches TRBD1 (5 bases). The V and J ends lost 2 bases and 3 bases respectively, with 10 bases between them. The germline gives CDR1 MNHEY, CDR2 SMNVEV (reference sequence). The CDR3 length is 14 residues. The CDR3 DNA reads TGTGCCAGCAGTTTACTTGGGGGGGACACTGAAGCTTTCTTT. This codes for CASSLLGGDTEAFF.

The CDR3: CASSLEAGGTGNSPLHF. The CDR3 coding sequence is TGCGCCAGCAGCTTGGAGGCAGGGGGCACCGGGAATTCACCCCTCCACTTT. J is TRBJ1-6 and V is TRBV5-1; the match to TRBD1 covers 8 bases. The CDR3 has 17 amino acids. Germline V gene lookup returns CDR1 SGHRS and CDR2 YFSETQ. V shed 0 bases and J 7 bases; nucleotides not matched to a gene: 9.

The chain employs TRBV10-3 and TRBJ2-3; 10 nucleotides line up with TRBD2. CDR1 is ENHRY, CDR2 SYGVKD, per germline. The J segment lost 8 bases and the V segment lost 3 bases, leaving 5 bases of the junction unmatched. The CDR3 is made up of 14 amino acids. CDR3 sequence reads: CAISEGLAELTQYF. Here the CDR3 DNA reads TGTGCCATCAGTGAAGGACTAGCGGAACTTACGCAGTATTTT.

The rearrangement uses TRBV2 and TRBJ2-7, with 7 bases fitting TRBD1. This CDR3 is 13 amino acids long. V lost 6 bases to trimming and J lost 6 bases; unmatched junction nucleotides: 8. Germline CDR1 SNHLY, CDR2 FYNNEI. DNA for the CDR3: TGTGCCAGCAGGGGTAACAGGGGTGGCGAGCAGTACTTC. Translation gives CASRGNRGGEQYF.

V is TRBV6-5 and J is TRBJ2-5; TRBD2 is a possible D gene (7 bases). CDR1 MNHEY and CDR2 SVGAGI come from the germline V gene. The V end lost 2 bases, the J end lost 9 bases, and 16 bases lay between the germline ends. The CDR3 is 14 amino acids. In DNA, the CDR3 is TGTGCCAGCAGTTACATTAGGGGGGGGGCTTCCCAGTACTTC. Residues: CASSYIRGGASQYF.

This clone was recorded only once. The chain employs TRBV5-5 and TRBJ2-7; 9 bases line up with TRBD1. The CDR3 loop spans 14 amino acids. The trim removed 4 bases at V and 4 bases at J, leaving 6 bases unmatched. Germline CDR1 reads SGHKS; CDR2 reads YYEKEE (reference sequence). The CDR3 region has the DNA TGTGCCAGCAGCCGGGGACAGGGTATTTACGAGCAGTACTTC. Its translation: CASSRGQGIYEQYF.

The chain uses TRBV28 and TRBJ2-3; maybe TRBD2 (5 bases). Germline V gene sequence: CDR1 MDHEN, CDR2 SYDVKM. Trimming pared 5 bases from V and 4 bases from J, leaving 16 bases between. This CDR3 spans 15 amino acids. The CDR3 bases are TGTGCCAGCAGTCCGCTAATCGTTAGCGCAGATACGCAGTATTTT. It is translated as CASSPLIVSADTQYF.

The chain joins TRBV7-9 to TRBJ1-2; 10 bases match TRBD1. Germline CDR1 reads SEHNR; CDR2 reads FQNEAQ (reference sequence). The CDR3 extends over 15 amino acids. Trimming cost V 5 bases and J 3 bases; bases outside gene matches: 6. The CDR3 protein is CASSLGTGADYGYTF. In nucleotides, the CDR3 is TGTGCCAGCAGCCTAGGGACAGGGGCGGACTATGGCTACACCTTC.

This clone was observed once. The rearrangement joins TRBV7-8 to TRBJ1-2, with D hard to call. CDR3 length: 14 residues. Germline loops: CDR1 SGHVS, CDR2 FQNEAQ. V dropped 5 bases and J dropped 4 bases, with 14 bases sitting between them. Here the CDR3 DNA reads TGTGCCAGCAGCCTCATAGAAGGAGTCTATGGCTACACCTTC. Protein product: CASSLIEGVYGYTF.

The rearrangement links TRBV6-6 to TRBJ2-5; D is uncertain. Trimming shortened V by 0 bases and J by 3 bases, and 8 bases separated the two germline ends. CDR1 is MNHNY, CDR2 SVGAGI, per germline (reference sequence). This CDR3 is 14 amino acids long. This CDR3 is CASSYSSLKETQYF. CDR3 bases: TGTGCCAGCAGTTACTCGAGCCTCAAAGAGACCCAGTACTTC.

The chain joins TRBV7-8 to TRBJ2-7, with 8 nucleotides matching TRBD2. The CDR3 is made up of 14 amino acids. J lost 3 bases, V lost 4 bases, and 5 bases had no gene match. CDR1 SGHVS and CDR2 FQNEAQ come from the germline V gene. The DNA for the CDR3 is TGTGCCAGCAGCTCCTCCGGGGGGGACTACGAGCAGTACTTC. Translation gives CASSSSGGDYEQYF. Full variable domain (missing parts from reference TRBV7-8 and TRBJ2-7): GAGVSQSPRYKVAKRGQDVALRCDPISGHVSLFWYQQALGQGPEFLTYFQNEAQLDKSGLPSDRFFAERPEGSVSTLKIQRTQQEDSAVYLCASSSSGGDYEQYFGPGTRLTVT.

The genes are TRBV6-4 and TRBJ1-2; no reliable D call. The CDR3 covers 12 residues. Germline CDR1 MRHNA, CDR2 SNTAGT. Trimming removed 3 bases at V and 3 bases at J, with 5 bases between. The CDR3, as DNA: TGTGCCAGCAGTGAAGGAGACTATGGCTACACCTTC. It codes for CASSEGDYGYTF.

This rearrangement joins TRBV11-2 to TRBJ1-3; unclear D gene. Germline-derived CDR1 and CDR2 are SGHAT and FQNNGV. The CDR3 sequence is 15 residues long. The V and J ends lost 5 bases and 0 bases respectively, with 11 bases between them. In DNA, the CDR3 is TGTGCCAGCAGCGGCCATGGGAGCTCTGGAAACACCATATATTTT. This gives the protein CASSGHGSSGNTIYF.

The chain uses TRBV30 and TRBJ2-1, with 11 bases that match TRBD1. The CDR3 sequence is 18 residues long. V trimming: 0 bases; J trimming: 0 bases; junction bases outside the gene matches: 7. Per germline, CDR1 GTSNPN and CDR2 SVGIG (reference sequence). CDR3 residues: CAWSVGTGGSGSYNEQFF. The CDR3 DNA sequence: TGTGCCTGGAGTGTCGGGACAGGGGGGTCGGGCTCCTACAATGAGCAGTTCTTC.

The chain has TRBV5-1 and TRBJ2-3, with 9 bases that match TRBD1. Germline trimming cut 4 bases from V and 2 bases from J; bases unmatched to any gene: 8. The germline V gene encodes CDR1 SGHRS and CDR2 YFSETQ. CDR3 length: 16 amino acids. This CDR3 reads CASSTGQGSFTDTQYF. CDR3 DNA sequence: TGCGCCAGCAGCACCGGACAGGGGTCGTTCACAGATACGCAGTATTTT.

This clone was seen a handful of times. The chain carries TRBV5-1 and TRBJ2-2, with a tentative D call TRBD2 (5 bases). Trimming shortened V by 3 bases and J by 6 bases, and 12 bases separated the two germline ends. Germline V gene data show CDR1 as SGHRS and CDR2 as YFSETQ. This CDR3 region has 14 residues. The CDR3 coding sequence is TGCGCCAGCAGCTCAGAACTAGATTCCGGGGAGCTGTTTTTT. Protein: CASSSELDSGELFF.

This clone has only one observation. This chain joins TRBV21-1 and TRBJ1-2; TRBD1, the D gene given by the table, was not confirmed from the DNA. TRBV21-1 is a pseudogene locus. CDR3 length: 16 residues. The CDR3 reads CASSPRPGQGVCGYTF. The CDR3 nucleotides read TGTGCCAGCAGCCCCCGGCCGGGACAGGGGGTTTGTGGCTACACCTTC.

The chain employs TRBV6-1 and TRBJ2-1; the match to TRBD2 covers 15 bases. Germline V gene sequence: CDR1 MNHNS, CDR2 SASEGT. The CDR3 spans 15 residues. Trimming at V came to 6 bases and at J to 8 bases, leaving 5 bases not matched to a gene. For the CDR3, the DNA is TGTGCCAGCAGCGCCGGGACTAGCGGGAGGTATGAGCAGTTCTTC. It is translated as CASSAGTSGRYEQFF.

This clone was found once. The rearrangement uses TRBV6-5 and TRBJ2-1, with D tentatively TRBD1 (6 bases). This CDR3 is built from 13 residues. Trimming removed 6 bases at V and 7 bases at J, with 13 bases between. Germline CDR1 reads MNHEY; CDR2 reads SVGAGI. CDR3 sequence: CASSRNRENEQFF. The CDR3, as DNA: TGTGCCAGCAGCCGGAACAGGGAGAATGAGCAGTTCTTC.